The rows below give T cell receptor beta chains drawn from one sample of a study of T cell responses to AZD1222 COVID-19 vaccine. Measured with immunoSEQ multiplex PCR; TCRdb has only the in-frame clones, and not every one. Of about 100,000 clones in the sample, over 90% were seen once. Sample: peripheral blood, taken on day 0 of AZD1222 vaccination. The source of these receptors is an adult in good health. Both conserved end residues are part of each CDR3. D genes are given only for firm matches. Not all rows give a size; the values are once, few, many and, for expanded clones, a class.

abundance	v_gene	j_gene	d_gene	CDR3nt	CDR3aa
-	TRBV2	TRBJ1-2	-	TGTGCCAGCAGTGGAAGAAGCTATGGCTACACCTTC	CASSGRSYGYTF
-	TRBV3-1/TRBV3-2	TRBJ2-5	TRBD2	TGTGCCAGCAGACTAGCGGGGATAGAGACCCAGTACTTC	CASRLAGIETQYF
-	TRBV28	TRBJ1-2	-	TGTGCCAGCAGTAATTGGGGAGCTAACTATGGCTACACCTTC	CASSNWGANYGYTF
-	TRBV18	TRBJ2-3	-	TGTGCCAGCTCACCAACGAGACAGGGCACAGATACGCAGTATTTT	CASSPTRQGTDTQYF
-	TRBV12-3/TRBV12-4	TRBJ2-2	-	TGTGCCAGCAGTTTGTCCACAGCCGGGGAGCTGTTTTTT	CASSLSTAGELFF
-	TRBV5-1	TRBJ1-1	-	TGCGCCAGCGGGGCCCTCTTGGGCACTGAAGCTTTCTTT	CASGALLGTEAFF
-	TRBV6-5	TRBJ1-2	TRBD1	TGTGCCAGCAGTTACTCGAGGACAGGAAGCTATGGCTACACCTTC	CASSYSRTGSYGYTF
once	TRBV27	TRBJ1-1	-	TGTGCCAGCTCTCCCTTTAAGACGGAGAACACTGAAGCTTTCTTT	CASSPFKTENTEAFF
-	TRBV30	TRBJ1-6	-	TGTGCCTGGTCCCTCCTCTGGGGGAATTCACCCCTCCACTTT	CAWSLLWGNSPLHF
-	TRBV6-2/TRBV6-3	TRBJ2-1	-	TGTGCCAGCAGTTGGGGTAACCCCTACAATGAGCAGTTCTTC	CASSWGNPYNEQFF
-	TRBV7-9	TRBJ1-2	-	TGTGCCAGCAGCTTACGGCAGGGAGGTGGCTACACCTTC	CASSLRQGGGYTF
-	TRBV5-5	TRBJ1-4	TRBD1	TGTGCCAGCAGCTTGGAACAGGGGCGAGAGTTTTTT	CASSLEQGREFF
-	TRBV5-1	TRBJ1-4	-	TGCGCCAGCGGACTCAGGGTGAATGAAAAACTGTTTTTT	CASGLRVNEKLFF
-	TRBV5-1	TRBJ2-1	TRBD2	TGCGCCAGCAGCCGGGGACTAGCGGGAGTCAATGAGCAGTTCTTC	CASSRGLAGVNEQFF
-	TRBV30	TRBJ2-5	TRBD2	TGTGCCTGGAAGGCAGCGGGGGGGGCGGAGACCCAGTACTTC	CAWKAAGGAETQYF
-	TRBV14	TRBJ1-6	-	TGTGCCAGCAGCCAGGGGTATAATTCACCCCTCCACTTT	CASSQGYNSPLHF
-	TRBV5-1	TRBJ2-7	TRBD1	TGCGCCAGCAGCGGCGGACAGGGGGCTGACGAGCAGTACTTC	CASSGGQGADEQYF
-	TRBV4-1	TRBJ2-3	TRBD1	TGCGCCAGCAGCCAAACCGGGACAGGGACGGGGGATACGCAGTATTTT	CASSQTGTGTGDTQYF
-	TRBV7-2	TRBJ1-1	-	TGTGCCAGCAGCTTAGCAGGGGGTAGGAACACTGAAGCTTTCTTT	CASSLAGGRNTEAFF
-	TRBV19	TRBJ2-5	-	TGTGCCAGTAGTGTCGACAGGGGAGGGGAGACCCAGTACTTC	CASSVDRGGETQYF
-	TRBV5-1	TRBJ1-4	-	TGCGCCAGCAGCCTACAGCGGGCAACTAATGAAAAACTGTTTTTT	CASSLQRATNEKLFF
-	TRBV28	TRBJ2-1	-	TGTGCCAGCAGTTTTAGTACAGGGAGGGCCTACAATGAGCAGTTCTTC	CASSFSTGRAYNEQFF
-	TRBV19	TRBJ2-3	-	TGTGCCAGTAGTTCCTACTGGGCGCGCTCAAAGCAGTATTTT	CASSSYWARSKQYF
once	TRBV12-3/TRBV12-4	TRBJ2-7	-	TGTGCCAGCACCCCGGGTTCCTACGAGCAGTACTTC	CASTPGSYEQYF
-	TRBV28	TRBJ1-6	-	TGTGCCAGCAGTCTCCGGGACCCTTGGAATTCACCCCTCCACTTT	CASSLRDPWNSPLHF
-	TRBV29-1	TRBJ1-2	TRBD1	TGCAGCGTTGAAAGACAGGGTTTGTCCTGGTACGGCTACACCTTC	CSVERQGLSWYGYTF
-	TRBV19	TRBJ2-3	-	TGTGCCAGTAGTCCGTGGGATGTCTTGGCAGATACGCAGTATTTT	CASSPWDVLADTQYF
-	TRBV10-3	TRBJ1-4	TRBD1	TGTGCCACCGGGGAGGGGGCATATACTAATGAAAAACTGTTTTTT	CATGEGAYTNEKLFF
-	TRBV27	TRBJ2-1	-	TGTGCCAGCAGTTTCCGTATTCTCAATGAGCAGTTCTTC	CASSFRILNEQFF
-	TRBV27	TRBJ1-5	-	TGTGCCAGCAGCCCAACAGATTCAAAAGGGACACCATATAGCAATCAGCCCCAGCATTTT	CASSPTDSKGTPYSNQPQHF